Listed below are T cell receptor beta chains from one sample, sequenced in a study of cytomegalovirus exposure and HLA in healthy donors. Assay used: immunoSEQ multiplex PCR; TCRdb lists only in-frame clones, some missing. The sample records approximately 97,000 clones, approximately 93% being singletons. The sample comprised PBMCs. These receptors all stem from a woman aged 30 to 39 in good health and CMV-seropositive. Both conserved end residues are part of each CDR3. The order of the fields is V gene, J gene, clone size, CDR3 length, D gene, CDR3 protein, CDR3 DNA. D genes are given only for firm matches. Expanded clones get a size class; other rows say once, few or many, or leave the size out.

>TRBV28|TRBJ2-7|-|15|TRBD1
CASSLGTGTTYEQYF
TGTGCCAGCAGCCTAGGGACAGGGACAACCTACGAGCAGTACTTC
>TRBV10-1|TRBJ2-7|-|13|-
CASSESGYYEQYF
TGCGCCAGCAGTGAGTCCGGGTACTACGAGCAGTACTTC
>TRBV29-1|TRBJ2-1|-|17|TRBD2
CSVEDRSSGRDYNEQFF
TGCAGCGTTGAAGATCGCTCTAGCGGGAGAGATTACAATGAGCAGTTCTTC
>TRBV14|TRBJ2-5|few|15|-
CASSQTTGVYETQYF
TGTGCCAGCAGCCAGACGACCGGGGTATACGAGACCCAGTACTTC
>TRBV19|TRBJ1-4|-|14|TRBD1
CASSRQGLSEKLFF
TGTGCCAGTAGTCGACAGGGCTTAAGTGAAAAACTGTTTTTT
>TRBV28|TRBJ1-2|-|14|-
CASSPRQESSGYTF
TGTGCCAGCAGCCCCCGACAGGAGAGTTCTGGCTACACCTTC
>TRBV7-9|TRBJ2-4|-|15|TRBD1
CASSLGTGGINIQYF
TGTGCCAGCAGCCTAGGGACAGGGGGTATAAACATTCAGTACTTC
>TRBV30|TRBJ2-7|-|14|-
CAWSEFSRAYEQYF
TGTGCCTGGAGTGAGTTTAGCAGGGCCTACGAGCAGTACTTC
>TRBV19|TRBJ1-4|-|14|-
CASQARDVHEKLFF
TGTGCCAGCCAAGCCCGGGATGTACATGAAAAACTGTTTTTT
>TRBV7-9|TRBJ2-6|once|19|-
CASSRYQGPPPSGANVLTF
TGTGCCAGCAGCCGTTACCAGGGTCCCCCTCCGTCTGGGGCCAACGTCCTGACTTTC
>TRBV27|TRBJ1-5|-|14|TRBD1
CARGGQASNQPQHF
TGTGCCAGGGGGGGACAGGCTAGCAATCAGCCCCAGCATTTT
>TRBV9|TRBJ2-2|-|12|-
CASSSSSGELFF
TGTGCCAGCAGTAGTTCCTCCGGGGAGCTGTTTTTT
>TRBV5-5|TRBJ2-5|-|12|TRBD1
CASSLTGTAEYF
TGTGCCAGCAGCCTAACCGGGACAGCCGAGTACTTC
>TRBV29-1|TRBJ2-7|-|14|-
CSVAQGIGVYEQYF
TGCAGCGTTGCGCAGGGGATCGGAGTCTACGAGCAGTACTTC
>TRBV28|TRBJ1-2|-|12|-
CATETVGRGYTF
TGTGCCACCGAGACAGTTGGCCGTGGCTACACCTTC
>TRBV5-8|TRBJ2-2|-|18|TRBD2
CASSLPLAQISRAGELFF
TGTGCCAGCAGCTTGCCACTAGCGCAAATTAGTCGGGCCGGGGAGCTGTTTTTT
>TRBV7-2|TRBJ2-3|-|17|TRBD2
CASSPLGTSGSWDTQYF
TGTGCCAGCAGCCCCCTCGGGACTAGCGGGAGTTGGGATACGCAGTATTTT
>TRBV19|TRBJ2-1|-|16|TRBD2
CASRGLAGGPYNEQFF
TGTGCCAGCCGTGGGCTAGCGGGAGGCCCCTACAATGAGCAGTTCTTC
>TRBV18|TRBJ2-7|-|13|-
CASSRGPGYEQYF
TGTGCCAGCTCACGCGGCCCAGGGTACGAGCAGTACTTC
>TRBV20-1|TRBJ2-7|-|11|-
CSASEANEQYF
TGCAGTGCTAGCGAAGCGAACGAGCAGTACTTC
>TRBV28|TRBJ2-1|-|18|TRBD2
CASSGNKWTSGSYNEQFF
TGTGCCAGCAGCGGAAACAAATGGACTAGCGGCTCCTACAATGAGCAGTTCTTC
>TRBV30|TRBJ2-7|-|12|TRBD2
CAWSVAGGEQYF
TGTGCCTGGAGTGTGGCGGGAGGCGAGCAGTACTTC
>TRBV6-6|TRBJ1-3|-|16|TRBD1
CASITGQGAMGNTIYF
TGTGCCAGCATTACCGGACAGGGGGCTATGGGAAACACCATATATTTT